This record covers a single TCR beta chain. This entry comes from a study of blood T cell repertoires in COVID-19. About the study: There were acute and convalescent COVID-19 samples, and they came from the United States, Italy and Spain. The analysed material was cDNA or gDNA that came from T cells, B-cell-depleted T cells, or PBMCs.

The germline V gene encodes CDR1 MNHNS and CDR2 SASEGT. Trimming stripped 8 bases from V and 0 bases from J, with 17 bases between. The CDR3 runs to 15 residues. TCRdb's copy holds only in-frame clones and misses some; the assay was immunoSEQ multiplex PCR. The data show 60,000 to 100,000 clones, approximately 90% seen once. The sequence derives from a man aged 45 to 65 with active COVID-19. The chain is built from TRBV6-1 and TRBJ2-7; D might be TRBD2 (6 bases). Material for sequencing was peripheral blood. The CDR3 DNA is TGTGCCAGCGATGCTGTTGGGGGGATCTCCTACGAGCAGTACTTC. Residues: CASDAVGGISYEQYF.